This T cell receptor beta chain stems from a study of shared clonotypes between healthy human individuals. Study-wide context: There were three CD4 naive, three CD4 memory, two CD8 naive and one CD8 memory plates per donor. Study observations and caveats: The naive CD4 repertoires of a handful of donors were compared, and roughly 5.1% of clonotypes were shared.

This clone was counted a single time. Its cognate antigen is unknown. The trim removed 9 bases at V and 2 bases at J, leaving 16 bases unmatched. CDR1 is LNHDA, CDR2 SQIVND, per germline (reference sequence). There are 17 residues in the CDR3. This table comes from immunoSEQ multiplex PCR, and its TCRdb copy is limited to in-frame clones, with some not included. The sample has some 2 million clones, 85% to 95% seen once; the top ten hold 0.1% to 0.15%. This rearrangement joins TRBV19 to TRBJ2-3; 8 bases map to TRBD2. The sequence derives from a man in his late teens or twenties in good health. Sample: naive CD4+ T cells sorted from blood. Specified subset: CD45RA+ positively selected. The CDR3, as DNA: TGTGCCAGGCCATCTCCCCCCGTAGCGGGGCTCACAGATACGCAGTATTTT. It is translated as CARPSPPVAGLTDTQYF.